This T cell receptor beta chain came from a study of tumour-infiltrating T cells in Burkitt lymphoma. Study-level background: Patients covered every epidemiological subtype of Burkitt lymphoma. Productive clonality predicted overall and progression-free survival.

Method: immunoSEQ multiplex PCR; TCRdb's copy keeps in-frame clones and lacks some. The data show approximately 46,000 clones, with around 32% seen just once and 2.9% held by the top ten. This clone was seen a few times. What it binds is unknown. General observations from the study: Many Burkitt lymphoma patients shared several public clonotypes.

The V segment lost 4 bases and the J segment 2 bases; nucleotides outside the gene matches: 14. CDR1 is SGHDT, CDR2 YYEEEE, per germline. This CDR3 has 17 amino acids. This TCR was recovered from a human donor with Burkitt lymphoma. Sequences were obtained from tumor tissue. This chain links TRBV5-6 with TRBJ1-2, with 7 nucleotides matching TRBD1. The CDR3 DNA is TGTGCCAGCAGCGCATGGACAGGAGGCCATATGAACTATGGCTACACCTTC. This translates into CASSAWTGGHMNYGYTF.